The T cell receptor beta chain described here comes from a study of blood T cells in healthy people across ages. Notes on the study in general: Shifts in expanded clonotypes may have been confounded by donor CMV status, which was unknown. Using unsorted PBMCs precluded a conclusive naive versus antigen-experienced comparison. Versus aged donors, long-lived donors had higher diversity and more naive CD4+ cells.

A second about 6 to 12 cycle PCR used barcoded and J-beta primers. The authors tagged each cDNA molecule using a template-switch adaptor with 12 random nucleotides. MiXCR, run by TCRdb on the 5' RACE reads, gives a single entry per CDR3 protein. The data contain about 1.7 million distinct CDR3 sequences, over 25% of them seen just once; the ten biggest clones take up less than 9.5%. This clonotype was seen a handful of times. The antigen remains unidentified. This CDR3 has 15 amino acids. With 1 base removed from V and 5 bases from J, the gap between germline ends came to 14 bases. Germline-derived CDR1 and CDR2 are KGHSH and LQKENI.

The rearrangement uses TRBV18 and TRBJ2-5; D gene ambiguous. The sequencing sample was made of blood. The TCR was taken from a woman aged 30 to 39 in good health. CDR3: CASSPRGPPGETQYF. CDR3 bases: TGTGCCAGCTCACCACGTGGGCCCCCCGGTGAGACCCAGTACTTC.